Below, 15 T cell receptor beta chains from the same sample are listed, as sequenced in a study of control samples from healthy donors and cancer patients. Libraries were prepared by immunoSEQ multiplex PCR; TCRdb keeps only in-frame clonotypes and omits some of them. This table has around 93,000 clones, roughly 92% appearing once. Sequenced material: blood. The source of these receptors is a human donor in good health. The donor label of this sample is uncertain.

This clone has more than one count but fewer than ten. This chain uses TRBV7-9 with TRBJ2-3; TRBD2 is a possible D gene (6 bases). The V gene lost 1 base and the J gene lost 7 bases, with 15 bases spanning the gap. CDR1 is SEHNR, CDR2 FQNEAQ, per germline (reference sequence). There are 15 residues in the CDR3. The CDR3 loop is CASSLGDSLKYTQYF. CDR3 coding DNA: TGTGCCAGCAGCTTAGGGGACTCCTTGAAGTATACGCAGTATTTT.

The chain links TRBV9 to TRBJ2-5; maybe TRBD1 (6 bases). From germline, CDR1 is SGDLS and CDR2 YYNGEE. This CDR3 is 13 amino acids long. Trimming removed 3 bases at V and 5 bases at J, with 11 bases between. CDR3 sequence: CASSAQGWETQYF. As DNA, the CDR3 is TGTGCCAGCAGCGCGCAGGGGTGGGAGACCCAGTACTTC.

This chain joins TRBV6-5 and TRBJ2-2; D tentatively reads TRBD1 or TRBD2 (5 bases each). In germline, CDR1 is MNHEY, CDR2 SVGAGI. The CDR3 spans 15 residues. V gave up 6 bases and J gave up 3 bases, with 14 bases separating them. The CDR3 nucleotides are TGTGCCAGCAGCGACAGAGGGTGGGACACCGGGGAGCTGTTTTTT. Translation: CASSDRGWDTGELFF.

This sequence joins TRBV2 and TRBJ2-3, with D uncertain. This CDR3 region has 12 residues. In germline, CDR1 is SNHLY, CDR2 FYNNEI. The germline V and J ends were trimmed by 8 bases and 14 bases, with 20 bases remaining between them. The DNA for the CDR3 is TGTGCCAGCGTCGAGGATAGGCCCCCCGCGTATTTT. As protein: CASVEDRPPAYF.

The chain carries TRBV6-2 or TRBV6-3 and TRBJ1-5; D is unclear. The V gene lost 2 bases and the J gene lost 0 bases, with 5 bases spanning the gap. CDR1 and CDR2 from the germline V gene are MNHEY and SVGEGT. This CDR3 is 14 amino acids long. As DNA, the CDR3 is TGTGCCAGCAGTTACAGAACTAGCAATCAGCCCCAGCATTTT. This gives the protein CASSYRTSNQPQHF.

The chain recombines TRBV29-1 with TRBJ1-1; TRBD1 agrees at 8 bases. Germline-derived CDR1 and CDR2 are SQVTM and ANQGSEA. The CDR3 contains 12 residues. The CDR3 here is CTTSQGAGDAFF. CDR3 sequence (DNA): TGCACCACTTCTCAGGGGGCAGGGGATGCTTTCTTT.

The V and J genes are TRBV5-8 and TRBJ2-5; 8 bases line up with TRBD1. Germline V gives CDR1 SGHTS, CDR2 YDEGEE. The CDR3 sequence is 15 residues long. The V gene end was trimmed by 4 bases and the J gene end by 1 base; junction bases not matched to a gene: 6. The CDR3 sequence is CASSLTGVFQETQYF. The CDR3 DNA sequence: TGTGCCAGCAGCCTGACAGGGGTCTTCCAAGAGACCCAGTACTTC.

This chain uses TRBV7-6 with TRBJ1-1; 9 bases line up with TRBD1. Germline V gives CDR1 SGHVS, CDR2 FNYEAQ. This CDR3 spans 13 amino acids. Trimming cost V 5 bases and J 8 bases; bases outside gene matches: 6. CDR3 in DNA: TGTGCCAGCAGCGCGGGACAGGGAGCCGAAGCTTTCTTT. Translating it yields CASSAGQGAEAFF.

The CDR3 coding sequence is TGTGCCTCCAGGGCAGGTCATACTGAAGCTTTCTTT. It yields the protein CASRAGHTEAFF. This chain uses TRBV6-5 with TRBJ1-1; tentatively, D is TRBD1 (5 bases). V dropped 11 bases and J dropped 5 bases, with 15 bases sitting between them. Germline loops: CDR1 MNHEY, CDR2 SVGAGI. The CDR3 is 12 amino acids.

V usage is TRBV5-6 and J usage is TRBJ2-1, with 8 bases aligning to TRBD1. V gave up 1 base and J gave up 6 bases; unmatched junction bases: 9. CDR3 length: 16 residues. Looked up from germline, CDR1 is SGHDT and CDR2 is YYEEEE. CDR3 loop: CASSLLGTGDGNEQFF. The CDR3 DNA is TGTGCCAGCAGCTTGTTGGGGACAGGCGATGGCAATGAGCAGTTCTTC.

The rearrangement joins TRBV2 to TRBJ2-1; 9 nucleotides agree with TRBD2. Germline-derived CDR1 and CDR2 are SNHLY and FYNNEI. The CDR3 runs 13 residues. Unmatched junction bases numbered 6, after V lost 0 bases and J lost 15 bases. DNA of the CDR3: TGTGCCAGCAGTGAAGCGGTAGCGGGGGTGGCGTTCTTC. This codes for CASSEAVAGVAFF.

This sequence joins TRBV19 and TRBJ2-3; D may be TRBD2 (6 bases). In germline, CDR1 is LNHDA, CDR2 SQIVND (reference sequence). Trimming cost V 5 bases and J 2 bases, with 11 bases left between them. This CDR3 region has 14 residues. The CDR3 coding sequence is TGTGCCAGTAGTCGGGACTTCCTCACAGATACGCAGTATTTT. Its protein is CASSRDFLTDTQYF.

This chain links TRBV7-8 with TRBJ1-3; TRBD1 might be the D (5 bases). Germline-derived CDR1 and CDR2 are SGHVS and FQNEAQ. The ends were cut back, 5 bases at V and 1 base at J, with 9 bases in the middle. The CDR3 sequence is 14 residues long. The CDR3 sequence is CASSTGTSGNTIYF. As DNA, the CDR3 is TGTGCCAGCAGCACCGGGACGTCTGGAAACACCATATATTTT.

This clone was seen only once. The rearrangement links TRBV27 to TRBJ1-5; no firm D call. Trimming pared 5 bases from V and 3 bases from J, leaving 14 bases between. The germline CDR1 and CDR2 sequences are MNHEY and SMNVEV (reference sequence). This CDR3 comprises 15 residues. CDR3 region: CASSMGDRINQPQHF. The CDR3 DNA reads as TGTGCCAGCAGTATGGGCGATAGAATCAATCAGCCCCAGCATTTT.

In regard to this clone: One end of the junction is discordant with germline, which a read error may explain. The chain combines TRBV7-7 with TRBJ2-1; possibly TRBD1 or TRBD2 for D (6 bases each). CDR1 is SSHAT and CDR2 is FNYEAQ in the germline V gene (reference sequence). CDR3 size: 15 residues. This chain's CDR3 is CASSQGRGGTGEQFF. In nucleotides, the CDR3 is TGTGCTAGCAGCCAAGGACGAGGGGGGACCGGTGAGCAGTTCTTC.